This TCR beta chain was documented in a study of blood T cell repertoires in COVID-19 (dated by TCRdb to 2018 to 2021). Some background on the complete study: Collaborator samples came from the United States, Italy and Spain and covered acute and convalescent phases of COVID-19. The material from the prospective study consisted of cDNA or gDNA derived from T cells, B-cell-depleted T cells, or PBMCs. Deeply sampled blood TCRbeta repertoires from subjects exposed to, actively infected with, or recovered from COVID-19 were included in the dataset. The repertoires were made available in a free public database intended to serve as a resource for research on the immune response to SARS-CoV-2. The samples were drawn from the first 160 participants of the ongoing ImmuneRACE study and from roughly 1,300 subjects provided by 6 global collaborators. A de-identified subject ID, COVID-19 status, age in years and sex were almost always included in the sample metadata. HLA class I and class II types, where available, came from metadata supplied by the sample provider rather than from assay-based typing.

Whole blood was collected in K2EDTA tubes by collaborating institutions according to the institutions' own protocols. Collaborator samples were shipped for TCRbeta analysis as frozen whole blood, isolated PBMCs, or DNA extracted from either sample type. The investigation overall reported the following: How much clinical and demographic metadata was included differed by source and by participant, and the metadata was provided uncurated.

Taken from cysteine to phenylalanine, the CDR3 has 15 residues. Only the CDR3 part of the read is kept: 45 bases, read in frame from the first base. The V and J ends are trimmed by 0 bases and 0 bases, leaving 7 bases between them. From the germline V gene, CDR1 is SGHRS and CDR2 is YFSETQ. TCRbeta CDR3 regions were amplified from genomic DNA by means of the immunoSEQ Assay, a bias-controlled multiplex PCR. Per the authors' processing: Nucleated cell counts per sample were estimated from amplification of reference gene primers within the assay. To quantify the absolute abundance of each unique TCRbeta CDR3 rearrangement, sequence reads were collapsed and filtered. For each sample, productive Simpson clonality was calculated as the square root of Simpson's diversity index over productive rearrangements. TCRdb took this table from immuneACCESS and kept in-frame rearrangements with V and J called. Such tables lack part of the clones; where checked against another copy, unresolved V genes explain under half of the gap, and the rest is unexplained. That table gives V, J and clone size, and the DNA gave D and trimming. This sample gives about 87,000 clones in total; approximately 75% of them show up just once. In total, the top ten clones hold approximately 4.4% of the sample.

Notes on this clone: Its antigen target is currently unknown. Nothing much larger sits one base from this clone, and base qualities are not available.

Sequenced material: peripheral blood. The TCR was taken from a woman between 45 and 60 years old with acute or convalescent COVID-19. Recombination linked TRBV5-1 to TRBJ1-3; no D gene can be assigned with confidence. The DNA sequence follows: TGCGCCAGCAGCTTGGCCGGGAGCTCTGGAAACACCATATATTTT. Its amino acids are CASSLAGSSGNTIYF.